The next 7 T cell receptor beta chains were all read from a single sample in a study of blood T cell repertoires in COVID-19. Sequenced by immunoSEQ multiplex PCR; TCRdb stores in-frame clones only, minus some. Among over 250,000 clones listed, 87% were seen once. Source material: PBMCs or T cells enriched from blood (not recorded which). Receptors were obtained from a woman aged 18-30 years who had recovered from COVID-19.

The CDR3 DNA follows: TGTGCCTGGAGTGGCTTAGGCAGGAATCAGCCCCAGCATTTT. Its translation is CAWSGLGRNQPQHF. This sequence joins TRBV30 and TRBJ1-5, with D unclear. The CDR3 length is 14 residues. The germline V gene has CDR1 GTSNPN and CDR2 SVGIG (reference sequence). The germline V and J ends were trimmed by 1 base and 4 bases, with 11 bases remaining between them.

The chain is built from TRBV7-2 and TRBJ2-7; D is ambiguous. CDR1 and CDR2 from the germline V gene are SGHTA and FQGNSA. The V end was cut by 1 base, the J end by 0 bases, with 7 bases between. There are 14 residues in the CDR3. The CDR3 DNA reads as TGTGCCAGCAGCTTAGTTTCCAGCTCCTACGAGCAGTACTTC. This gives the protein CASSLVSSSYEQYF.

The V gene is TRBV24-1, the J gene TRBJ2-5; 7 bases agree with TRBD1. The CDR3 length is 15 residues. Germline CDR1 and CDR2: KGHDR and SFDVKD. V was pared by 4 bases and J by 3 bases, with 7 bases of the junction left unmatched. The CDR3 region has the DNA TGTGCCACCAGTGACACGACAGGGAAGGAAGAGACCCAGTACTTC. It codes for CATSDTTGKEETQYF.

The chain recombines TRBV28 with TRBJ2-1; possible D gene TRBD1, 6 bases. Germline V gives CDR1 MDHEN, CDR2 SYDVKM. V dropped 3 bases and J dropped 9 bases, with 12 bases sitting between them. The length of the CDR3 is 13 residues. This chain's CDR3 is CASSFETGPEQFF. The CDR3 region has the DNA TGTGCCAGCAGTTTCGAAACAGGGCCTGAGCAGTTCTTC.

A remark on this clone: At the DNA level, this CDR3 is encoded by other sequences in the same sample as well. The chain is built from TRBV11-2 and TRBJ2-1, with 7 positions matching TRBD2. The CDR3 extends over 17 amino acids. CDR1 is SGHAT and CDR2 is FQNNGV in the germline V gene. V lost 0 bases and J lost 8; bases outside the gene matches: 13. As DNA, the CDR3 is TGTGCCAGCAGCTTAGATCACAACCCGGGAGGCTTCCATGAGCAGTTCTTC. Its protein is CASSLDHNPGGFHEQFF. The full variable domain, completed using reference TRBV11-2 and TRBJ2-1, is EAGVAQSPRYKIIEKRQSVAFWCNPISGHATLYWYQQILGQGPKLLIQFQNNGVVDDSQLPKDRFSAERLKGVDSTLKIQPAKLEDSAVYLCASSLDHNPGGFHEQFFGPGTRLTVL.

The CDR3 bases are TGTGCCAGCAGTCGGGGAGATAATGAAAAACTGTTTTTT. It specifies CASSRGDNEKLFF. The V gene is TRBV7-2, the J gene TRBJ1-4; no clear D. Looked up from germline, CDR1 is SGHTA and CDR2 is FQGNSA. V gave up 6 bases and J gave up 4 bases, with 9 bases separating them. This CDR3 is built from 13 residues.

The V call is TRBV5-4, the J call TRBJ2-1; D possibly corresponds to TRBD1 (5 bases). The CDR3 length is 15 residues. Trimming took 4 bases from V and 4 from J, leaving 15 bases between them. CDR1 and CDR2 from the germline V gene are SGHNT and YYREEE (reference sequence). CDR3 loop: CASSPDRNRYNEQFF. As DNA, the CDR3 is TGTGCCAGCAGCCCCGACAGAAATCGTTACAATGAGCAGTTCTTC.